The clone carrying this T cell receptor (beta chain) was seen a handful of times. The antigen is not known. The germline V gene has CDR1 MDHEN and CDR2 SYDVKM. Trimming shortened V by 6 bases and J by 9 bases, and 12 bases separated the two germline ends. The CDR3 has 12 residues. These data belong to a study of blood T cells in healthy people across ages. Points from the study as a whole: Leaving the PBMCs unsorted stopped any conclusive comparison of naive versus antigen-experienced cells.

Then a second PCR, running roughly 6 to 11 cycles, was carried out with a sample-barcoded 5' primer and a J-beta primer mix. TCRdb processed the 5' RACE reads anew with MiXCR; each CDR3 protein has one entry. This table holds some 1,800,000 distinct CDR3 sequences, approximately 39% found once. The V and J genes are TRBV28 and TRBJ2-1; D is possibly TRBD1 (6 bases). Sequencing was carried out using blood. The receptor comes from a human donor in good health. The CDR3 loop is CASRKTGSEQFF. Here the CDR3 DNA reads TGTGCCAGCAGGAAGACAGGTAGTGAGCAGTTCTTC.